This TCR beta chain was found in a study of T-cell memory formation after mild COVID-19. Study-level background: Each donor largely had its own TCR clusters. General observations from the study: The study found contracting CD4+ clones mainly in CM and EM and contracting CD8+ clones in EMRA. Proof of SARS-CoV-2 specificity was absent for the second-wave clones that crested on day 37. Clones shrinking from day 15 to 85 showed even CD4/CD8 mixes; later expanders tilted CD4+.

This CDR3 is 13 amino acids long. Germline V CDR1 and CDR2: MDHEN, SYDVKM. Germline trimming cut 11 bases from V and 2 bases from J; bases unmatched to any gene: 7. On this clonotype itself: What it binds is unknown.

MiXCR was run by TCRdb on the 5' RACE reads, yielding one entry per CDR3 protein. The table has some 82,000 distinct CDR3 sequences, roughly 13% seen once. The receptor was derived from a young man who had mild COVID-19 (a few samples of this study predate the infection). Cell type and time point are not known. The gene calls are TRBV28 and TRBJ2-5, with 8 bases that match TRBD1. Sequencing input: PBMCs or a T cell subset sorted from them (not recorded which). For the CDR3, the DNA is TGTGCCTCCTGGGGACAGGAGCAAGAGACCCAGTACTTC. Residues: CASWGQEQETQYF.